This T cell receptor beta chain derives from a study of CD8 T cells in ankylosing spondylitis. Study-wide results and caveats: Seven to nine highly homologous variants formed a TCR beta motif that appeared characteristic of ankylosing spondylitis blood. Earlier work had already found some motif variants in reactive arthritis synovial fluid and blood. CD8+ cells made up the disease-linked clones, which were relatively rare in peripheral blood. Researchers reportedly found disease-linked clones significantly enriched in matched ankylosing spondylitis synovial fluid.

Concerning this clonotype: The antigen remains undetermined.

The CDR3 is 14 amino acids. The germline V gene has CDR1 SQVTM and CDR2 ANQGSEA. V trimming: 5 bases; J trimming: 3 bases; junction bases outside the gene matches: 5. The authors made TCR beta libraries by quantitative 5'-RACE with molecular barcodes. Each CDR3 protein gets one entry after TCRdb re-called the 5' RACE reads with MiXCR. The sample consists of about 450,000 distinct CDR3 sequences, about 24% of them appearing once. The sequencing input was blood, either unsorted or a sorted T cell fraction (not recorded which). The TCR was taken from a male donor with ankylosing spondylitis. This chain uses TRBV29-1 with TRBJ2-1, with 9 bases matching TRBD1. The CDR3 nucleotides are TGCAGCGTTTTTACAGGGGGCAGCTACAATGAGCAGTTCTTC. Translating it yields CSVFTGGSYNEQFF.